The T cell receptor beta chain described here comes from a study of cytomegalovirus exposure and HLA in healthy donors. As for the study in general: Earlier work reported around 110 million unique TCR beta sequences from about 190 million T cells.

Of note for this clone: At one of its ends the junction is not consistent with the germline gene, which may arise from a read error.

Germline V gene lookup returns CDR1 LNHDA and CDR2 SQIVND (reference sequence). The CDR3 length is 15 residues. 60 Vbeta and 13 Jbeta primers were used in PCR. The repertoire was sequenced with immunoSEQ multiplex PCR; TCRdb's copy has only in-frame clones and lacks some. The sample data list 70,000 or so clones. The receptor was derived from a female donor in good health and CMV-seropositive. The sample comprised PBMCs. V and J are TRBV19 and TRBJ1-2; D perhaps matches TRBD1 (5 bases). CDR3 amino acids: CASSIRAHGDYVYTF. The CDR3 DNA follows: TGTGCCAGTAGTATTAGGGCCCACGGGGACTATGTCTACACCTTC.